This TCR beta chain derives from a study of blood T cell repertoires in COVID-19. The V segment lost 1 base and the J segment 5 bases; nucleotides outside the gene matches: 5. The CDR3 loop spans 15 amino acids. Germline CDR1 is MNHEY and CDR2 is SMNVEV (reference sequence). This clone has a single count. TCRdb's copy holds only in-frame clones and misses some; the assay was immunoSEQ multiplex PCR. Seen here are 140,000 to 150,000 clones, roughly 88% observed once, and the top ten hold less than 2%. The origin of this receptor is a woman in her fifties or sixties with acute or convalescent COVID-19. The chain employs TRBV27 and TRBJ1-5; 7 bases map to TRBD1. Sequencing was carried out using peripheral blood. CDR3 loop: CASSLFGDRDQPQHF. CDR3 sequence (DNA): TGTGCCAGCAGTTTATTCGGGGACAGAGATCAGCCCCAGCATTTT.